The source of this TCR beta chain is a study of T cells in Graves' hyperthyroidism and ophthalmopathy. This clonotype was counted a few times. Uncontrolled infections, other autoimmune diseases, pregnancy or lactation led to exclusion of patients. V lost 7 bases to trimming and J lost 2 bases; unmatched junction nucleotides: 12. The V gene's germline CDR1 is DFQATT and CDR2 SNEGSKA (reference sequence). CDR3 length: 15 residues. Amplification targeted TCR beta CDR3 regions from RNA transcripts. A set of HTBI primers served as the primers for a first-round RT-PCR of the TCR CDR3. TCRdb reprocessed the multiplex PCR reads via MiXCR and lists one record per CDR3 protein. Found here are under 350,000 distinct CDR3 sequences, 15% to 20% of them singletons; the top ten hold around 47%.

This receptor was taken from a woman aged 45-65 years with Graves' hyperthyroidism. The sample was blood. V usage is TRBV20-1 and J usage is TRBJ2-7, with 9 nucleotides matching TRBD1. CDR3: CSGSAGTGSPYEQYF. CDR3 in DNA: TGCAGTGGTAGCGCCGGGACAGGGTCCCCCTACGAGCAGTACTTC.